Below, one T cell receptor (beta chain) is given with its context. The data stem from a study of blood T cell repertoires in COVID-19. From germline, CDR1 is MGHRA and CDR2 YSYEKL. This CDR3 is built from 15 residues. Losses at the gene ends were 4 bases for V and 7 bases for J; bases not matched to a gene: 7. Original handling: Estimation of nucleated cell counts relied on the amplification of reference gene primers. The repertoire was sequenced with immunoSEQ multiplex PCR; TCRdb's copy has only in-frame clones and lacks some. V, J and clone size derive from that table, while D and trimming were established from the DNA sequence. The table includes around 380,000 clones, 87% detected once.

This TCR was sampled from a man aged 30 to 45 who had recovered from COVID-19. The sample comprised PBMCs or T cells enriched from blood (not recorded which). This chain joins TRBV4-1 and TRBJ1-6; 7 bases match TRBD1. As DNA, the CDR3 is TGCGCCAGCAGCCCCCGACAGGGACGGAATTCACCCCTCCACTTT. Translation: CASSPRQGRNSPLHF.